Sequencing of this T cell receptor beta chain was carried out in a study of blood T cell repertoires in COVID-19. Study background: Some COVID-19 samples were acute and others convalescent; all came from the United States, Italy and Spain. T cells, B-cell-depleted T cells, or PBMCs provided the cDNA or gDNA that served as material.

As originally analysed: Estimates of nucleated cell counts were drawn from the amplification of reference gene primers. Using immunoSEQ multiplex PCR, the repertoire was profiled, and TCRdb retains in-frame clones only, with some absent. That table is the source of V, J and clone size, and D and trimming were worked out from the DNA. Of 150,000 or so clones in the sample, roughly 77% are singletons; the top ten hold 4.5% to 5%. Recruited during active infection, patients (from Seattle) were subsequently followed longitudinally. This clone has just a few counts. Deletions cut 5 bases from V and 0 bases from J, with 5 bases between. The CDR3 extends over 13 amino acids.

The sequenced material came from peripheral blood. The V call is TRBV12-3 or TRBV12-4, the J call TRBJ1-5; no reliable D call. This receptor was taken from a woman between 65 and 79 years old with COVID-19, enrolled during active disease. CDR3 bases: TGTGCCAGCAGTCCTAGTAGCAATCAGCCCCAGCATTTT. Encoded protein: CASSPSSNQPQHF.